These 31 T cell receptor beta chains came from one sample sequenced in a study of control samples from healthy donors and cancer patients. Assay used: immunoSEQ multiplex PCR; TCRdb lists only in-frame clones, some missing. The sample includes 150,000 to 200,000 clones, approximately 90% of them seen just once. The sequencing sample was made of blood. The receptors come from a man aged 25 to 40 in good health.

V usage is TRBV6-6 and J usage is TRBJ1-4, with TRBD1 matching 8 bases. The germline gives CDR1 MNHNY, CDR2 SVGAGI (reference sequence). The ends lost 4 bases at V and 8 bases at J; junction bases unmatched: 9. CDR3 length: 15 amino acids. DNA of the CDR3: TGTGCCAGCAGTTTCCAGGACAGGGCGGGAGAAAAACTGTTTTTT. Residues: CASSFQDRAGEKLFF.

The J gene is TRBJ2-3, the V gene TRBV2; D gene uncertain. The germline V gene encodes CDR1 SNHLY and CDR2 FYNNEI. This CDR3 has 11 amino acids. Deletions cut 5 bases from V and 8 bases from J, with 8 bases between. CDR3 amino acids: CASSTTGTQYF. The DNA of the CDR3 is TGTGCCAGCAGTACCACTGGTACGCAGTATTTT.

CDR3 amino acids: CASSTPQGQGKNEQFF. In nucleotides, the CDR3 is TGTGCCAGTAGTACCCCACAGGGACAGGGGAAAAATGAGCAGTTCTTC. The chain joins TRBV19 to TRBJ2-1; TRBD1 matches 10 bases. The V and J ends lost 4 bases and 7 bases, in that order; junction bases with no gene match: 10. Germline V gives CDR1 LNHDA, CDR2 SQIVND (reference sequence). The CDR3 extends over 16 amino acids. The full variable domain, with the rest looked up from reference TRBV19 and TRBJ2-1, is DGGITQSPKYLFRKEGQNVTLSCEQNLNHDAMYWYRQDPGQGLRLIYYSQIVNDFQKGDIAEGYSVSREKKESFPLTVTSAQKNPTAFYLCASSTPQGQGKNEQFFGPGTRLTVL.

CDR3 sequence (DNA): TGTGCCAGCACCCAGAGGGGGGCGAAGAACATTCAGTACTTC. As protein: CASTQRGAKNIQYF. The chain uses TRBV5-6 and TRBJ2-4, with D possibly called TRBD1 or TRBD2 (6 bases each). Trimming cost V 6 bases and J 7 bases, with 17 bases left between them. Germline V gene data show CDR1 as SGHDT and CDR2 as YYEEEE. This CDR3 comprises 14 residues.

This clone was seen only once. The V call is TRBV5-1, the J call TRBJ2-2; the D gene is possibly TRBD1 (6 bases). This CDR3 is 17 amino acids long. The V and J ends lost 6 bases and 0 bases respectively, with 18 bases between them. Germline V lookup: CDR1 SGHRS, CDR2 YFSETQ. In DNA form, the CDR3 reads TGCGCCAGCAACAACCAGACCAGGGGTGCGAACACCGGGGAGCTGTTTTTT. Amino acids: CASNNQTRGANTGELFF.

The chain uses TRBV5-1 and TRBJ1-5, with TRBD1 matching 9 bases. Germline V gene sequence: CDR1 SGHRS, CDR2 YFSETQ. The CDR3 totals 14 residues. The ends lost 5 bases at V and 6 bases at J; junction bases unmatched: 6. DNA of the CDR3: TGCGCCAGCAGTGAACAGGGGGCCGGTCAGCCCCAGCATTTT. This sequence encodes CASSEQGAGQPQHF. Combining the CDR3 with reference TRBV5-1 and TRBJ1-5 gives the whole variable domain KAGVTQTPRYLIKTRGQQVTLSCSPISGHRSVSWYQQTPGQGLQFLFEYFSETQRNKGNFPGRFSGRQFSNSRSEMNVSTLELGDSALYLCASSEQGAGQPQHFGDGTRLSIL.

The CDR3 nucleotides are TGTGCCAGCAGCCCGCGGAATGAGCAGTTCTTC. Translating gives CASSPRNEQFF. This chain uses TRBV5-8 with TRBJ2-1; no clear D. Germline-derived CDR1 and CDR2 are SGHTS and YDEGEE. The CDR3 sequence is 11 residues long. V was pared by 4 bases and J by 7 bases, with 6 bases between.

The CDR3 region is CASSLWGQGREDTQYF. Here the CDR3 DNA reads TGTGCCAGCAGTTTATGGGGACAGGGGCGTGAGGATACGCAGTATTTT. The rearrangement uses TRBV27 and TRBJ2-3; 10 bases fit TRBD1. Germline V gene sequence: CDR1 MNHEY, CDR2 SMNVEV (reference sequence). V shed 1 base, J shed 6 bases, and the junction held 7 bases outside the gene matches. The CDR3 runs to 16 residues.

V gene TRBV12-3 or TRBV12-4 combines with J gene TRBJ1-2; 8 nucleotides line up with TRBD1. The CDR3 extends over 13 amino acids. V dropped 4 bases and J dropped 7; count of bases not matched to a gene: 5. CDR3 coding DNA: TGTGCCAGCAGTTCCCCGGACAGGGCTGGCTACACCTTC. Its translation is CASSSPDRAGYTF.

The chain joins TRBV3-1 (or the pseudogene TRBV3-2) to TRBJ1-6, with D hard to call. From germline, CDR1 is LGHDT and CDR2 YNNKEL (reference sequence). The CDR3 has 12 residues. Trimming shortened V by 0 bases and J by 10 bases, and 4 bases separated the two germline ends. The CDR3 nucleotides read TGTGCCAGCAGCCAAGAAGTGTCACCCCTCCACTTT. Amino acids: CASSQEVSPLHF.

This clone occurred once. This sequence joins TRBV7-9 and TRBJ1-4, with D perhaps TRBD1 (5 bases). The ends were cut back, 1 base at V and 10 bases at J, with 13 bases in the middle. This CDR3 comprises 14 residues. Germline V CDR1 and CDR2: SEHNR, FQNEAQ (reference sequence). DNA for the CDR3: TGTGCCAGCAGCTTAGAGGGGCCAGTGGGAAAACTGTTTTTT. Its protein is CASSLEGPVGKLFF.

The chain carries TRBV5-1 and TRBJ2-2; TRBD2 might be the D (7 bases). The CDR3 is 16 residues long. From germline, CDR1 is SGHRS and CDR2 YFSETQ. The V end was cut by 4 bases, the J end by 4 bases, with 17 bases between. This CDR3 is CASSPRGTPVTGELFF. CDR3 in DNA: TGCGCCAGCAGCCCGCGGGGGACACCAGTCACCGGGGAGCTGTTTTTT.

The CDR3 loop is CASSHILAPGRSGANVLTF. CDR3 nucleotides: TGTGCCAGCAGCCACATACTAGCCCCGGGAAGGTCTGGGGCCAACGTCCTGACTTTC. The V call is TRBV7-6, the J call TRBJ2-6, with D perhaps TRBD2 (6 bases). From germline, CDR1 is SGHVS and CDR2 FNYEAQ. Trimming left V 5 bases short and J 1 base short, with 21 bases between. This CDR3 is 19 amino acids long.

The chain is built from TRBV19 and TRBJ1-1, with unresolved D. V dropped 6 bases and J dropped 1 base, with 15 bases sitting between them. Germline V lookup: CDR1 LNHDA, CDR2 SQIVND (reference sequence). The CDR3 consists of 15 residues. The CDR3: CASRTYGPGNTEAFF. Written as DNA, the CDR3 is TGTGCCAGTAGGACTTATGGACCAGGGAACACTGAAGCTTTCTTT.

To note about this clone: The sample holds other DNA sequences that translate to the same CDR3. The V and J genes are TRBV11-2 and TRBJ2-3; D ambiguous. Germline CDR1 and CDR2: SGHAT and FQNNGV. CDR3 length: 14 amino acids. V lost 0 bases, J lost 3 bases, and 7 bases lay in between. The CDR3 DNA reads as TGTGCCAGCAGCTTAGACCTGGGAACAGATACGCAGTATTTT. Translation gives CASSLDLGTDTQYF.

The chain joins TRBV10-3 to TRBJ1-1; possible D gene TRBD1, 6 bases. This CDR3 is 11 amino acids long. CDR1 is ENHRY and CDR2 is SYGVKD in the germline V gene. Between the trimmed V and J ends, which lost 11 bases and 4 bases, there was a span of 11 bases. CDR3 protein: CAVGQLTEAFF. DNA of the CDR3: TGTGCCGTTGGACAGCTCACTGAAGCTTTCTTT.

This chain connects TRBV6-5 to TRBJ2-2; 9 nucleotides agree with TRBD2. The CDR3 sequence is 15 residues long. Germline V lookup: CDR1 MNHEY, CDR2 SVGAGI. The junction had 9 bases not matched to a gene; V was cut back by 11 bases and J by 2 bases. CDR3 DNA: TGTGCCGGGGCAGAGCGGGGGGCTAACACCGGGGAGCTGTTTTTT. As protein: CAGAERGANTGELFF.

The table lists this clone with a few counts. The gene calls are TRBV27 and TRBJ1-5; TRBD1 aligns across 7 bases. V gave up 3 bases and J gave up 7 bases; unmatched junction bases: 9. The CDR3 is 15 residues long. Looked up from germline, CDR1 is MNHEY and CDR2 is SMNVEV (reference sequence). The CDR3 region has the DNA TGTGCCAGCAGTTTCAGGGGGGGCGCAGGGCAGCCCCAGCATTTT. Translation gives CASSFRGGAGQPQHF.

The rearrangement uses TRBV28 and TRBJ1-1; 8 bases are shared with TRBD1. J gave up 0 bases and V 7 bases, and 7 bases lay outside the gene matches. Germline V gene data show CDR1 as MDHEN and CDR2 as SYDVKM. The length of the CDR3 is 15 residues. CDR3 loop: CASKQGDGMNTEAFF. Written as DNA, the CDR3 is TGTGCCAGCAAACAGGGGGATGGGATGAACACTGAAGCTTTCTTT.

This clone has only a few counts. The chain couples TRBV7-8 to TRBJ2-7, with TRBD1 matching over 8 bases. V dropped 0 bases and J dropped 2; count of bases not matched to a gene: 9. In germline, CDR1 is SGHVS, CDR2 FQNEAQ. The CDR3 totals 17 residues. In nucleotides, the CDR3 is TGTGCCAGCAGCTTAGCGTCCGGACAGGGAGTGACCTACGAGCAGTACTTC. It translates to CASSLASGQGVTYEQYF.

The V gene is TRBV5-1, the J gene TRBJ2-6; 8 bases match TRBD2. V gave up 0 bases and J gave up 4 bases; unmatched junction bases: 15. This CDR3 has 20 residues. Germline V gene sequence: CDR1 SGHRS, CDR2 YFSETQ. CDR3 protein: CASSLGDSGTRRTGANVLTF. CDR3 nucleotides: TGCGCCAGCAGCTTGGGTGATAGCGGGACTCGCCGGACCGGGGCCAACGTCCTGACTTTC. The full variable domain, its missing parts supplied by reference TRBV5-1 and TRBJ2-6, is KAGVTQTPRYLIKTRGQQVTLSCSPISGHRSVSWYQQTPGQGLQFLFEYFSETQRNKGNFPGRFSGRQFSNSRSEMNVSTLELGDSALYLCASSLGDSGTRRTGANVLTFGAGSRLTVL.

J is TRBJ2-3 and V is TRBV6-1; D may correspond to TRBD1 or TRBD2 (5 bases each). V lost 1 base and J lost 3, with 14 bases in between. The CDR3 runs 16 residues. CDR1 MNHNS and CDR2 SASEGT come from the germline V gene. Written as DNA, the CDR3 is TGTGCCAGCAGTGAAGGTGAGGGGTTTGGAACAGATACGCAGTATTTT. It is translated as CASSEGEGFGTDTQYF.

This clone was detected once. V gene TRBV27 combines with J gene TRBJ2-7, with TRBD2 matching 16 bases. The J call may be incorrect, as the DNA end agrees better with TRBJ2-1. This CDR3 is built from 20 residues. Germline V gene lookup returns CDR1 MNHEY and CDR2 SMNVEV (reference sequence). The CDR3 coding sequence is TGTGCCAGCAGTGTAACCGGGACTAGCGGGAGGGCCGGGTCCTACAATGAGCAGTTCTTC. It encodes CASSVTGTSGRAGSYNEQFF.

This chain connects TRBV7-8 to TRBJ2-1, with D maybe TRBD1 (7 bases). This CDR3 has 15 residues. Germline values: CDR1 SGHVS, CDR2 FQNEAQ. Trimming stripped 4 bases from V and 5 bases from J, with 15 bases between. CDR3 nucleotides: TGTGCCAGCAGCTCCCAGCCAGGGGGGCACAATGAGCAGTTCTTC. Protein sequence: CASSSQPGGHNEQFF.

The genes are TRBV19 and TRBJ1-2; D is possibly TRBD1 (5 bases). Germline CDR1 reads LNHDA; CDR2 reads SQIVND (reference sequence). The germline V and J ends were trimmed by 7 bases and 1 base, with 19 bases remaining between them. There are 16 residues in the CDR3. The CDR3 protein is CASNPTRDSSNYGYTF. The CDR3 DNA reads as TGTGCCAGTAACCCTACACGGGACTCTAGTAACTATGGCTACACCTTC. Full variable domain (remainder filled in from reference TRBV19 and TRBJ1-2): DGGITQSPKYLFRKEGQNVTLSCEQNLNHDAMYWYRQDPGQGLRLIYYSQIVNDFQKGDIAEGYSVSREKKESFPLTVTSAQKNPTAFYLCASNPTRDSSNYGYTFGSGTRLTVV.

The chain employs TRBV12-5 and TRBJ2-3; unclear D gene. From germline, CDR1 is LGHNT and CDR2 FRNRAP. V gave up 1 base and J gave up 6 bases, with 8 bases separating them. The CDR3 has 13 residues. CDR3 nucleotides: TGTGCTAGTGGTTTGGGGGTTTTTGATACGCAGTATTTT. Amino acids: CASGLGVFDTQYF.

The V and J genes are TRBV3-1 (or the pseudogene TRBV3-2) and TRBJ1-5, with a weak D call TRBD1 (5 bases). With 5 bases removed from V and 0 bases from J, the gap between germline ends came to 8 bases. Per the germline V gene, CDR1 is LGHDT and CDR2 is YNNKEL (reference sequence). The CDR3 covers 14 residues. The CDR3 nucleotides read TGTGCCAGCAGCGCAGGGATTAGCAATCAGCCCCAGCATTTT. It encodes CASSAGISNQPQHF.

The chain links TRBV19 to TRBJ1-3; the D gene is possibly TRBD1 (6 bases). The CDR3 is made up of 13 amino acids. Trimming pared 3 bases from V and 4 bases from J, leaving 7 bases between. Germline CDR1 LNHDA, CDR2 SQIVND (reference sequence). In DNA form, the CDR3 reads TGTGCCAGTAGTATGGACAGCGGAAACACCATATATTTT. This gives the protein CASSMDSGNTIYF.

The chain joins TRBV2 to TRBJ1-1; TRBD1 matches at 12 bases. The CDR3 contains 16 residues. The germline CDR1 and CDR2 sequences are SNHLY and FYNNEI. V gave up 8 bases and J gave up 0 bases; unmatched junction bases: 7. Here the CDR3 DNA reads TGTGCCAGCCAGGGACAGGGGGCCTATATGAACACTGAAGCTTTCTTT. As protein: CASQGQGAYMNTEAFF. Complete variable domain (other parts from reference TRBV2 and TRBJ1-1): EPEVTQTPSHQVTQMGQEVILRCVPISNHLYFYWYRQILGQKVEFLVSFYNNEISEKSEIFDDQFSVERPDGSNFTLKIRSTKLEDSAMYFCASQGQGAYMNTEAFFGQGTRLTVV.

The chain joins TRBV27 to TRBJ1-1, with D possibly TRBD1 on 5 matching bases. The V end lost 5 bases, the J end lost 3 bases, and 16 bases lay between the germline ends. This CDR3 is 15 amino acids long. Germline V gene sequence: CDR1 MNHEY, CDR2 SMNVEV (reference sequence). The CDR3 bases are TGTGCCAGCAGTCTGTCCGGGACGGTGGACACTGAAGCTTTCTTT. Translating gives CASSLSGTVDTEAFF.

V is TRBV4-1 and J is TRBJ1-5; D not certain. CDR3 length: 18 residues. From germline, CDR1 is MGHRA and CDR2 YSYEKL. V was pared by 0 bases and J by 0 bases, with 15 bases between. The DNA for the CDR3 is TGCGCCAGCAGCCAAGATATGGCCGGAGGGAATAGCAATCAGCCCCAGCATTTT. Amino acid sequence: CASSQDMAGGNSNQPQHF.